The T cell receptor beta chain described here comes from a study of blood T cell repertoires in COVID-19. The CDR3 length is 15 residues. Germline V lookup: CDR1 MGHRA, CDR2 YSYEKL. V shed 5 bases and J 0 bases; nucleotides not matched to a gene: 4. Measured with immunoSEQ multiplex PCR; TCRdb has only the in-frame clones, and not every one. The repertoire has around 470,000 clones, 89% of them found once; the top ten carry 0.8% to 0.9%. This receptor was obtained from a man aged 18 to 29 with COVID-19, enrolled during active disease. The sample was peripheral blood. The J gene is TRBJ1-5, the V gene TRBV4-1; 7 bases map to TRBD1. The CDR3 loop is CASSSTGRSNQPQHF. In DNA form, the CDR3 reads TGCGCCAGCAGCTCGACAGGGCGTAGCAATCAGCCCCAGCATTTT.